A single sample is the source of the 20 T cell receptor beta chains below, sequenced in a study of beta chain features in type 1 diabetes. The entirety of the isolated RNA underwent reverse transcription, so expressed TCRB transcripts were sequenced. Sequencing was performed with immunoSEQ multiplex PCR; in TCRdb, only in-frame clones are kept and a portion is missing. The table has fewer than 350,000 clones, about 19% seen once. The sample comprised naive CD4+ T cells from blood. All receptors come from a woman between 18 and 29 years old in good health.

This clone was counted a few times. The V gene is TRBV29-1, the J gene TRBJ1-2, with no clear D. The length of the CDR3 is 15 residues. Germline CDR1 and CDR2: SQVTM and ANQGSEA. V lost 3 bases, J lost 4 bases, and 18 bases lay in between. The CDR3 DNA is TGCAGCGTTGACACCCACGAGAGAGAACCCTATGGCTACACCTTC. It specifies CSVDTHEREPYGYTF. Together with reference TRBV29-1 and TRBJ1-2, the CDR3 gives the full variable domain: SAVISQKPSRDICQRGTSLTIQCQVDSQVTMMFWYRQQPGQSLTLIATANQGSEATYESGFVIDKFPISRPNLTFSTLTVSNMSPEDSSIYLCSVDTHEREPYGYTFGSGTRLTVV.

This chain connects TRBV6-1 to TRBJ1-5; 7 bases agree with TRBD1. The junction had 7 bases not matched to a gene; V was cut back by 7 bases and J by 1 base. Germline V gene data show CDR1 as MNHNS and CDR2 as SASEGT. This CDR3 comprises 15 residues. CDR3 in DNA: TGTGCCAGCAACAAGGAGGGGGCCAGCAATCAGCCCCAGCATTTT. As protein: CASNKEGASNQPQHF.

The chain uses TRBV4-2 and TRBJ2-1; 8 nucleotides match TRBD1. This CDR3 comprises 16 residues. Germline CDR1 is LGHNA and CDR2 is YNFKEQ. Germline trimming cut 0 bases from V and 6 bases from J; bases unmatched to any gene: 7. The CDR3 reads CASSQDRTGLVNEQFF. The CDR3 DNA sequence: TGTGCCAGCAGCCAAGACCGGACAGGGTTGGTCAATGAGCAGTTCTTC.

V gene TRBV29-1 combines with J gene TRBJ2-1; 7 bases agree with TRBD2. Germline-derived CDR1 and CDR2 are SQVTM and ANQGSEA. Trimming cost V 4 bases and J 0 bases; bases outside gene matches: 6. The CDR3 is 15 amino acids. CDR3 DNA: TGCAGCGTTGTTTGGCGGGAGAGCTCCTACAATGAGCAGTTCTTC. Residues: CSVVWRESSYNEQFF.

The chain uses TRBV4-1 and TRBJ1-4, with D possibly being TRBD1 (5 bases). Between the trimmed V and J ends, which lost 0 bases and 8 bases, there was a span of 13 bases. From germline, CDR1 is MGHRA and CDR2 YSYEKL. The CDR3 spans 15 residues. CDR3 loop: CASSQDKRGAEKLFF. In nucleotides, the CDR3 is TGCGCCAGCAGCCAAGATAAAAGGGGTGCGGAAAAACTGTTTTTT.

V and J are TRBV29-1 and TRBJ1-4; TRBD1 agrees at 8 bases. This CDR3 has 14 amino acids. V lost 6 bases to trimming and J lost 9 bases; unmatched junction nucleotides: 12. Germline V gene sequence: CDR1 SQVTM, CDR2 ANQGSEA. The CDR3 loop reads CSVRSGGPHQKLFF. The CDR3 DNA reads TGCAGCGTCCGCTCAGGGGGCCCCCATCAAAAACTGTTTTTT. The full variable domain, its missing parts supplied by reference TRBV29-1 and TRBJ1-4, is SAVISQKPSRDICQRGTSLTIQCQVDSQVTMMFWYRQQPGQSLTLIATANQGSEATYESGFVIDKFPISRPNLTFSTLTVSNMSPEDSSIYLCSVRSGGPHQKLFFGSGTQLSVL.

This clone has just a few counts. CDR3 DNA sequence: TGTGCCACCAGCCCCCGGACTAGCGGATACAATGAGCAGTTCTTC. It is translated as CATSPRTSGYNEQFF. The V gene is TRBV15, the J gene TRBJ2-1; 10 positions agree with TRBD2. The V gene's germline CDR1 is LNHNV and CDR2 YYDKDF (reference sequence). The V gene end was trimmed by 5 bases and the J gene end by 4 bases; junction bases not matched to a gene: 5. This CDR3 is 15 amino acids long.

There are a few counts of this clone. This chain links TRBV11-2 with TRBJ2-7; 8 nucleotides match TRBD1. CDR1 and CDR2 from the germline V gene are SGHAT and FQNNGV. This CDR3 spans 13 amino acids. The V gene end was trimmed by 2 bases and the J gene end by 7 bases; junction bases not matched to a gene: 4. For the CDR3, the DNA is TGTGCCAGCAGCTTACAGGGGGCGCAGGAGCAGTACTTC. Its translation: CASSLQGAQEQYF.

The genes are TRBV7-8 and TRBJ1-1; 8 nucleotides match TRBD1. The germline gives CDR1 SGHVS, CDR2 FQNEAQ. The CDR3 runs 14 residues. V gave up 3 bases and J gave up 5 bases; unmatched junction bases: 5. The CDR3 loop is CASSFGQGGTEAFF. In DNA, the CDR3 is TGTGCCAGCAGCTTCGGACAGGGAGGAACTGAAGCTTTCTTT.

This clone was seen a handful of times. The V and J genes are TRBV9 and TRBJ2-3; the D is unclear. Germline V gene data show CDR1 as SGDLS and CDR2 as YYNGEE. Deletions cut 2 bases from V and 6 bases from J, with 10 bases between. The CDR3 length is 13 residues. CDR3 DNA sequence: TGTGCCAGCAGCGTTAGTAATTCTGATACGCAGTATTTT. Its translation is CASSVSNSDTQYF.

This clone appeared once. V is TRBV4-2 and J is TRBJ1-2, with 9 bases aligning to TRBD1. Germline loops: CDR1 LGHNA, CDR2 YNFKEQ. This CDR3 region has 13 residues. V lost 8 bases, J lost 8 bases, and 9 bases stayed unmatched. In DNA form, the CDR3 reads TGTGCCAGCGGGAGGACAGGGGAGGAGGGCTACACCTTC. It translates to CASGRTGEEGYTF.

V is TRBV5-1 and J is TRBJ1-2; 8 bases fit TRBD1. Losses at the gene ends were 3 bases for V and 7 bases for J; bases not matched to a gene: 14. This CDR3 is 16 amino acids long. Germline V gene lookup returns CDR1 SGHRS and CDR2 YFSETQ. DNA of the CDR3: TGCGCCAGCAGCTACAATTACAGGGGGATCGTGAGTGGCTACACCTTC. Translated, it gives CASSYNYRGIVSGYTF.

This clone has just a few counts. The chain employs TRBV5-4 and TRBJ2-1; 8 positions agree with TRBD1. Trimming took 2 bases from V and 8 from J; bases not matched to a gene: 9. The CDR3 length is 15 residues. Germline loops: CDR1 SGHNT, CDR2 YYREEE (reference sequence). The DNA for the CDR3 is TGTGCCAGCAGCTTAAAGAACAGGGGGATTTATGAGCAGTTCTTC. Protein sequence: CASSLKNRGIYEQFF.

The rearrangement uses TRBV30 and TRBJ1-1, with D possibly being TRBD1 (5 bases). Trimming cost V 2 bases and J 1 base, with 17 bases left between them. CDR1 and CDR2 (germline): GTSNPN, SVGIG (reference sequence). The CDR3 contains 16 residues. The CDR3 coding sequence is TGTGCCTGGAGTCGGACATTCCGTCTGACGAACACTGAAGCTTTCTTT. Amino acids: CAWSRTFRLTNTEAFF.

This clone was counted between two and nine times. This CDR3 reads CASSSFTSPDTQYF. CDR3 nucleotide sequence: TGTGCCAGCAGCTCCTTTACTAGCCCAGATACGCAGTATTTT. The V and J genes are TRBV7-2 and TRBJ2-3; possibly TRBD2 for D (6 bases). Germline values: CDR1 SGHTA, CDR2 FQGNSA. V lost 4 bases, J lost 4 bases, and 12 bases lay in between. The CDR3 is 14 residues long.

This clone was counted only a few times. The chain carries TRBV19 and TRBJ1-1; weak D call: TRBD1 (6 bases). The CDR3 extends over 17 amino acids. Germline-derived CDR1 and CDR2 are LNHDA and SQIVND (reference sequence). Trimming removed 3 bases from V and 1 base from J, with 18 bases in between. The CDR3 DNA follows: TGTGCCAGTAGTATCTACCAGAGGACAGAACAGAACACTGAAGCTTTCTTT. Encoded protein: CASSIYQRTEQNTEAFF.

The chain couples TRBV4-2 to TRBJ2-2; TRBD1 matches at 11 bases. The germline V gene has CDR1 LGHNA and CDR2 YNFKEQ. V shed 3 bases, J shed 0 bases, and the junction held 6 bases outside the gene matches. This CDR3 comprises 18 residues. CDR3 sequence: CASSQRTGGESNTGELFF. CDR3 sequence (DNA): TGTGCCAGCAGCCAGCGGACAGGGGGCGAATCGAACACCGGGGAGCTGTTTTTT.

CDR3 nucleotides: TGTGCCAGCAGCTCGGGACTAGCGGGAGGGGGTGGAAATGAGCAGTTCTTC. It yields the protein CASSSGLAGGGGNEQFF. The V and J genes are TRBV11-2 and TRBJ2-1, with 16 bases aligning to TRBD2. Unmatched junction bases numbered 7, after V lost 4 bases and J lost 7 bases. Per germline, CDR1 SGHAT and CDR2 FQNNGV. CDR3 length: 17 amino acids.

The gene calls are TRBV2 and TRBJ1-4; D may be TRBD1 (6 bases). Trimming left V 3 bases short and J 5 bases short, with 7 bases between. This CDR3 has 13 amino acids. Germline V CDR1 and CDR2: SNHLY, FYNNEI. Here the CDR3 DNA reads TGTGCCAGCAGTGACACAGGGAATGAAAAACTGTTTTTT. This gives the protein CASSDTGNEKLFF.

There are a few counts of this clone. The sample holds other DNA sequences that translate to the same CDR3. The rearrangement links TRBV29-1 to TRBJ1-2; D possibly corresponds to TRBD1 (6 bases). Trimming took 6 bases from V and 5 from J, leaving 16 bases between them. The CDR3 loop spans 13 amino acids. CDR1 is SQVTM and CDR2 is ANQGSEA in the germline V gene. This chain's CDR3 is CSVQQGSGYGYTF. The DNA of the CDR3 is TGCAGCGTGCAACAGGGTTCGGGGTATGGCTACACCTTC.